This T cell receptor beta chain was observed in a study of response to subunit inactivated influenza vaccine. Germline V gene sequence: CDR1 ENHRY, CDR2 SYGVKD. This CDR3 region has 11 residues. The V and J ends lost 10 bases and 6 bases respectively, with 12 bases between them. On this clonotype itself: What it binds is unknown.

Broader study findings: There was a suggestion from the authors that each seasonal influenza vaccination recruits few new T cells.

TCRdb re-analysed the RT-PCR reads in MiXCR, keeping a single row per CDR3 protein. Of around 580,000 distinct CDR3 sequences listed, 14% are singletons. This sequence joins TRBV10-3 and TRBJ1-1; perhaps TRBD1 as D (5 bases). The origin of this receptor is a man aged 50-60 years who received an inactivated influenza vaccine. Sequenced here: PBMCs from blood, sampled 11 to 12 days after vaccination. The CDR3 coding sequence is TGTGCCACCAGGGTCTGGGCTGAAGCTTTCTTT. Protein sequence: CATRVWAEAFF.